The subject of this entry is one TCR beta chain. What it recognizes is unknown. There are 16 residues in the CDR3. This entry is derived from a study of T-cell memory formation after mild COVID-19. Findings and caveats of the study: Of the contracting clones, CD4+ ones lay mainly in CM and EM, and CD8+ ones in EMRA. Memory from before infection featured some responding clones, which suggests cross-reactive memory joined.

Employing constant-segment primers, 5'RACE generated TCR alpha and TCR beta cDNA libraries bearing sample barcodes and UMIs. TCRdb re-derived calls from the 5' RACE reads in MiXCR, one entry per CDR3 protein. The sample lists roughly 560,000 distinct CDR3 sequences, roughly 20% seen once, with 12% in the top ten. Sequencing used PBMCs or a T cell subset sorted from them (not recorded which). The clonotype was recovered from an adult woman who had mild COVID-19 (a few samples of this study predate the infection). Cell type and time point are not known. The chain combines TRBV21-1 with TRBJ2-1; the table's D gene call, TRBD2, was not cross checked with the DNA. TRBV21-1 is classified as a pseudogene. CDR3 amino acids: CASPTTGRVRCDEQFF. CDR3 DNA sequence: TGTGCCAGCCCCACAACTGGGAGGGTTCGGTGCGATGAGCAGTTCTTC.